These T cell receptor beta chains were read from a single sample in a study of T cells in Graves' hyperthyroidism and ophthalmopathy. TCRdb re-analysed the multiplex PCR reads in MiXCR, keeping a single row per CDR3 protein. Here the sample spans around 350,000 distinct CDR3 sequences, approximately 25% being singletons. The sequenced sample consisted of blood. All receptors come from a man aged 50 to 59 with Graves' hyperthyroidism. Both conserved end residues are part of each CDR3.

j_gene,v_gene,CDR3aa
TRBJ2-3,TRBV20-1,CSAGRTSGRSDTQYF
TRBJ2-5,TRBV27,CASSLLAGEEETQYF
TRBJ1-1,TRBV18,CASSPTQGTEAFF
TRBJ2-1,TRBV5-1,CASSGGGTSGNEQFF
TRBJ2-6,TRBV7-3,CASSPQGRAFGANVLTF
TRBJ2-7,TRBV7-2,CASRYSRGTYEQYF
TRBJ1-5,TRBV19,CASCKAAGGNQPQHF
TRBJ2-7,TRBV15,CATSRDHGDAYEQYF
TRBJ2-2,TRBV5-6,CASSLRQGVTGELFF
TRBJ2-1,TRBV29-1,CSVAEAGDNEQFF
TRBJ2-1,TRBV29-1,CSAGGLLILNEQFF
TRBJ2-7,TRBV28,CASRLAGYEQYF
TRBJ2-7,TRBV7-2,CASSIDSSDYEQYF
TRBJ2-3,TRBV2,CASSEQENTQYF
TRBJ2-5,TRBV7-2,CASSKGAGEKETQYF
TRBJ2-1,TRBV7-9,CASKSGQAWEQFF
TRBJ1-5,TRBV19,CASSMGTGKYQPQHF
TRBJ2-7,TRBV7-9,CASSFGTGDEQYF
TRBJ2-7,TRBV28,CASSPPSWEQYF
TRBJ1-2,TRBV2,CASSGQTNYGYTF
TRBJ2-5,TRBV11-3,CASSSGTSGSQETQYF
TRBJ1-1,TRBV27,CASSAEQGLGTEAFF
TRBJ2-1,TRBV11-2,CASSLVGRGGSYNEQFF
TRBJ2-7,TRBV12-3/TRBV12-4,CASSPGQGRTLYEQYF
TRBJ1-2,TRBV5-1,CASSSHLTGTGDYGYTF